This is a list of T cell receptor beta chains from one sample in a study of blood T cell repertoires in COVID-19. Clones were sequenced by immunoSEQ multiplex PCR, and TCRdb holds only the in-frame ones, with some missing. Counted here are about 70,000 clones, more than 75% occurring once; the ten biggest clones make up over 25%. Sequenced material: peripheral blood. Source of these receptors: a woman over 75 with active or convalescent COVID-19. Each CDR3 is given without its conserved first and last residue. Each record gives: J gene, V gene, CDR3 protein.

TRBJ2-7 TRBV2 ASSEAQGTYEQY
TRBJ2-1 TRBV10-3 AIGTNSGGALF
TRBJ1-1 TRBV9 ASSLYDRVANTEAF
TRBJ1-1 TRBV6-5 ASRPGQGGNTEAF
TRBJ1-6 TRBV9 ASSVEIDRLNSPLH
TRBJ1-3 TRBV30 AWSSEGTGNTIY
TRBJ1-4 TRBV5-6 ASSLLGPTNEKLF
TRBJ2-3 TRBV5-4 ASSPGLAGGTDTQY
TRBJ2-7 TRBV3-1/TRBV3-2 ASSSRPSYEQY
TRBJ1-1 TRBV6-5 ASRKQTNTEAF
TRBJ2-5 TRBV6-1 ASSESAGGEETQY
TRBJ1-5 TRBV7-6 ASSLGQGENQPQH